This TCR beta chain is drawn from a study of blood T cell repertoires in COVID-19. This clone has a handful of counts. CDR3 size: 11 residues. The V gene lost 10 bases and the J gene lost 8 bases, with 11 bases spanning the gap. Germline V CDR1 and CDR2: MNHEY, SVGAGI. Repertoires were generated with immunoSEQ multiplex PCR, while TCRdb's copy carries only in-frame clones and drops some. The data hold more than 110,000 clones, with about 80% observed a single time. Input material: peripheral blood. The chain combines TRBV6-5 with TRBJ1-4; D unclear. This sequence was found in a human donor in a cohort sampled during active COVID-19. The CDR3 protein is CATRLLEKLFF. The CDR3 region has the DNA TGTGCCACCCGTTTGTTGGAAAAACTGTTTTTT.